The clone carrying this T cell receptor beta chain was observed once. 60 Vbeta and 13 Jbeta primers were used in PCR. TCRdb's copy holds only in-frame clones and misses some; the assay was immunoSEQ multiplex PCR. The repertoire has fewer than 200,000 clones, 80% to 85% of them found once; the top ten carry around 2%. The data derive from a study of cytomegalovirus exposure and HLA in healthy donors. Trimming took 2 bases from V and 3 from J; bases not matched to a gene: 6. This CDR3 spans 16 amino acids. CDR1 is SEHNR, CDR2 FQNEAQ, per germline (reference sequence). V and J are TRBV7-9 and TRBJ1-3, with 8 bases identical to TRBD1. The source of this sequence is a human donor in good health. Sequencing was done on a sample of PBMCs. The CDR3 DNA sequence: TGTGCCAGCAGCTTACCAAAACAGGGGGATGGAAACACCATATATTTT. This gives the protein CASSLPKQGDGNTIYF.